The 21 T cell receptor beta chains in this list originate from one sample, sequenced in a study of CD8 T cells in Susac syndrome. A quantity of about 0.5 to 1 ug RNA underwent reverse transcription using random hexamers. Each CDR3 protein is one row after TCRdb ran MiXCR on the immunoSEQ multiplex PCR reads. Counted here are some 200,000 distinct CDR3 sequences, approximately 95% occurring once; the ten biggest clones make up roughly 0.1%. Sequencing input: CD4+ T cells from PBMCs. The origin of the receptors is a human donor with multiple sclerosis.

The rearrangement uses TRBV3-1 and TRBJ1-6; weak D call: TRBD1 (6 bases). The CDR3 runs 15 residues. V shed 4 bases and J shed 10 bases, with 17 bases lying between them. CDR1 is LGHDT, CDR2 YNNKEL, per germline (reference sequence). CDR3 sequence: CASSPLVGGGSPLHF. The CDR3 DNA sequence: TGTGCCAGCAGCCCCCTGGTGGGGGGCGGGTCACCCCTCCACTTT.

The gene calls are TRBV7-9 and TRBJ1-1; no definite D call. Germline lookup yields CDR1 SEHNR and CDR2 FQNEAQ (reference sequence). V was cut by 1 base and J by 11 bases, with 11 bases left in between. The CDR3 is made up of 12 amino acids. The CDR3 bases are TGTGCCAGCAGCTTAGTGTCAGAGGGCGCTTTCTTT. Its translation: CASSLVSEGAFF.

The sample holds a few counts of this clonotype. This chain connects TRBV3-1 to TRBJ1-1; D gene ambiguous. There are 11 residues in the CDR3. V was cut by 1 base and J by 7 bases, with 4 bases left in between. Germline CDR1 LGHDT, CDR2 YNNKEL (reference sequence). The DNA of the CDR3 is TGTGCCAGCAGCCAAGGTTTTGAAGCTTTCTTT. This gives the protein CASSQGFEAFF.

The CDR3 nucleotides read TGTGCCAGCAGTTTATCGGTCGTGAACACCGGGGAGCTGTTTTTT. Its protein product is CASSLSVVNTGELFF. V usage is TRBV28 and J usage is TRBJ2-2, with unresolved D. CDR3 size: 15 residues. Germline V CDR1 and CDR2: MDHEN, SYDVKM. V gave up 1 base and J gave up 1 base, with 7 bases separating them.

This clonotype showed up just once. This chain connects TRBV20-1 to TRBJ1-4, with 7 bases that match TRBD1. V dropped 2 bases and J dropped 6; count of bases not matched to a gene: 3. This CDR3 has 13 residues. Per germline, CDR1 DFQATT and CDR2 SNEGSKA (reference sequence). The CDR3 loop reads CSARSDRDEKLFF. The CDR3 bases are TGCAGTGCTAGAAGTGACAGGGATGAAAAACTGTTTTTT.

This sequence joins TRBV6-5 and TRBJ1-2; 8 bases fit TRBD1. V dropped 6 bases and J dropped 8; count of bases not matched to a gene: 11. CDR1 is MNHEY, CDR2 SVGAGI, per germline. The CDR3 spans 14 residues. The chain's CDR3 is CASRRTGRTDGYTF. The CDR3 nucleotides read TGTGCCAGCAGAAGGACAGGGAGGACGGACGGCTACACCTTC.

CDR3 coding DNA: TGTGCCAGCAGTTACTCGGCTAGCGGGCGTTACAATGAGCAGTTCTTC. Translation gives CASSYSASGRYNEQFF. J is TRBJ2-1 and V is TRBV6-2 or TRBV6-3; TRBD2 aligns across 8 bases. CDR3 size: 16 residues. Germline CDR1 and CDR2: MNHEY and SVGEGT. The V segment lost 0 bases and the J segment 4 bases; nucleotides outside the gene matches: 5.

V usage is TRBV20-1 and J usage is TRBJ2-3; TRBD2 matches 12 bases. Per germline, CDR1 DFQATT and CDR2 SNEGSKA (reference sequence). This CDR3 spans 14 amino acids. V lost 6 bases and J lost 2; bases outside the gene matches: 3. CDR3 sequence: CSARLAGATDTQYF. CDR3 bases: TGCAGTGCAAGACTAGCGGGGGCCACAGATACGCAGTATTTT.

This clonotype has more than one count but fewer than ten. This chain joins TRBV25-1 and TRBJ1-2; D ambiguous. Germline lookup yields CDR1 MGHDK and CDR2 SYGVNS. This CDR3 contains 13 residues. Trimming removed 0 bases from V and 4 bases from J, with 6 bases in between. The CDR3 sequence: CASSEYGSYGYTF. The DNA for the CDR3 is TGTGCCAGCAGTGAATATGGGAGCTATGGCTACACCTTC.

The chain has TRBV10-3 and TRBJ2-3; 11 bases align to TRBD2. Germline V lookup: CDR1 ENHRY, CDR2 SYGVKD. J gave up 4 bases and V 4 bases, and 16 bases lay outside the gene matches. The CDR3 loop spans 19 amino acids. The CDR3 region has the DNA TGTGCCATCAGTGTGATGTCCTTGGCTAGCGGGGGGTATGCAGATACGCAGTATTTT. Translating it yields CAISVMSLASGGYADTQYF.

The chain couples TRBV9 to TRBJ2-3, with 7 bases matching TRBD1. The ends lost 4 bases at V and 4 bases at J; junction bases unmatched: 9. This CDR3 is built from 15 residues. CDR1 is SGDLS, CDR2 YYNGEE, per germline. DNA for the CDR3: TGTGCCAGCAGCCCGACAGTAGGACAGGCAGATACGCAGTATTTT. Residues: CASSPTVGQADTQYF.

The chain uses TRBV7-9 and TRBJ2-7; TRBD1 might be the D (7 bases). Germline V CDR1 and CDR2: SEHNR, FQNEAQ (reference sequence). This CDR3 region has 13 residues. V lost 7 bases, J lost 4 bases, and 14 bases lay in between. The CDR3 DNA is TGTGCCAGCAACCAGGGGGGTATATACGAGCAGTACTTC. It encodes CASNQGGIYEQYF.

This chain connects TRBV20-1 to TRBJ1-5; TRBD1 agrees at 10 bases. The V segment lost 6 bases and the J segment 4 bases; nucleotides outside the gene matches: 6. The CDR3 is made up of 14 amino acids. CDR1 DFQATT and CDR2 SNEGSKA come from the germline V gene (reference sequence). The CDR3 nucleotides are TGCAGTGCGGAAGGGACAGGGGTTAATCAGCCCCAGCATTTT. Protein product: CSAEGTGVNQPQHF.

DNA for the CDR3: TGCGCCAGCAGCCAATTTGCGGGACACCTTCAAGAGACCCAGTACTTC. This sequence encodes CASSQFAGHLQETQYF. The chain combines TRBV4-1 with TRBJ2-5; D may match TRBD1 or TRBD2 (6 bases each). The CDR3 covers 16 residues. With 2 bases removed from V and 2 bases from J, the gap between germline ends came to 15 bases. Germline V gene data show CDR1 as MGHRA and CDR2 as YSYEKL.

The chain recombines TRBV12-3 or TRBV12-4 with TRBJ2-1; TRBD2 agrees at 13 bases. The J segment lost 10 bases and the V segment lost 5 bases, leaving 11 bases of the junction unmatched. The CDR3 sequence is 16 residues long. CDR3 sequence (DNA): TGTGCCAGCAGTCTATGGACTAGCGGGAGACCTCGGGAGCAGTTCTTC. Translating it yields CASSLWTSGRPREQFF.

V and J are TRBV4-1 and TRBJ1-5; 9 bases map to TRBD1. The germline V gene encodes CDR1 MGHRA and CDR2 YSYEKL. The CDR3 contains 19 residues. The ends lost 4 bases at V and 1 base at J; junction bases unmatched: 14. The CDR3 bases are TGCGCCAGCAGCCGATCCGGGACAGGGTTCGGGGAAAGCAATCAGCCCCAGCATTTT. It translates to CASSRSGTGFGESNQPQHF.

This clonotype was counted once. The J gene is TRBJ2-7, the V gene TRBV20-1, with no clear D. Trimming stripped 2 bases from V and 2 bases from J, with 7 bases between. The CDR3 sequence is 12 residues long. Germline V gives CDR1 DFQATT, CDR2 SNEGSKA (reference sequence). Here the CDR3 reads CSARQDAYEQYF. The CDR3 DNA sequence: TGCAGTGCTAGACAGGATGCCTACGAGCAGTACTTC.

The V call is TRBV6-1, the J call TRBJ1-5; maybe TRBD1 (5 bases). Germline-derived CDR1 and CDR2 are MNHNS and SASEGT. The CDR3 sequence is 17 residues long. V was cut by 6 bases and J by 0 bases, with 18 bases left in between. CDR3 nucleotide sequence: TGTGCCAGCAGGAACCCCCCTCGGGGGTTTAGCAATCAGCCCCAGCATTTT. Its protein product is CASRNPPRGFSNQPQHF.

The V and J genes are TRBV11-2 and TRBJ2-1; TRBD2 matches at 9 bases. The CDR3 extends over 16 amino acids. Per the germline V gene, CDR1 is SGHAT and CDR2 is FQNNGV. The junction had 13 bases not matched to a gene; V was cut back by 5 bases and J by 8 bases. The CDR3 loop reads CASSRGGGRAGDEQFF. As DNA, the CDR3 is TGTGCCAGCAGCCGCGGCGGCGGGAGGGCCGGCGATGAGCAGTTCTTC.

V and J are TRBV9 and TRBJ1-5; D is uncertain. Germline V CDR1 and CDR2: SGDLS, YYNGEE. V was shortened by 4 bases and J by 7 bases, with 12 bases between the two germline ends. The CDR3 length is 13 residues. CDR3 coding DNA: TGTGCCAGCAGCCCAGACGGGTACCAGCCCCAGCATTTT. Residues: CASSPDGYQPQHF.

This clonotype was counted a single time. The rearrangement links TRBV6-5 to TRBJ1-4; 10 nucleotides align to TRBD1. Germline trimming cut 5 bases from V and 8 bases from J; bases unmatched to any gene: 5. The length of the CDR3 is 14 residues. Germline-derived CDR1 and CDR2 are MNHEY and SVGAGI. The CDR3 sequence: CASSKGQGWEKLFF. The CDR3 region has the DNA TGTGCCAGCAGTAAGGGACAGGGGTGGGAAAAACTGTTTTTT.